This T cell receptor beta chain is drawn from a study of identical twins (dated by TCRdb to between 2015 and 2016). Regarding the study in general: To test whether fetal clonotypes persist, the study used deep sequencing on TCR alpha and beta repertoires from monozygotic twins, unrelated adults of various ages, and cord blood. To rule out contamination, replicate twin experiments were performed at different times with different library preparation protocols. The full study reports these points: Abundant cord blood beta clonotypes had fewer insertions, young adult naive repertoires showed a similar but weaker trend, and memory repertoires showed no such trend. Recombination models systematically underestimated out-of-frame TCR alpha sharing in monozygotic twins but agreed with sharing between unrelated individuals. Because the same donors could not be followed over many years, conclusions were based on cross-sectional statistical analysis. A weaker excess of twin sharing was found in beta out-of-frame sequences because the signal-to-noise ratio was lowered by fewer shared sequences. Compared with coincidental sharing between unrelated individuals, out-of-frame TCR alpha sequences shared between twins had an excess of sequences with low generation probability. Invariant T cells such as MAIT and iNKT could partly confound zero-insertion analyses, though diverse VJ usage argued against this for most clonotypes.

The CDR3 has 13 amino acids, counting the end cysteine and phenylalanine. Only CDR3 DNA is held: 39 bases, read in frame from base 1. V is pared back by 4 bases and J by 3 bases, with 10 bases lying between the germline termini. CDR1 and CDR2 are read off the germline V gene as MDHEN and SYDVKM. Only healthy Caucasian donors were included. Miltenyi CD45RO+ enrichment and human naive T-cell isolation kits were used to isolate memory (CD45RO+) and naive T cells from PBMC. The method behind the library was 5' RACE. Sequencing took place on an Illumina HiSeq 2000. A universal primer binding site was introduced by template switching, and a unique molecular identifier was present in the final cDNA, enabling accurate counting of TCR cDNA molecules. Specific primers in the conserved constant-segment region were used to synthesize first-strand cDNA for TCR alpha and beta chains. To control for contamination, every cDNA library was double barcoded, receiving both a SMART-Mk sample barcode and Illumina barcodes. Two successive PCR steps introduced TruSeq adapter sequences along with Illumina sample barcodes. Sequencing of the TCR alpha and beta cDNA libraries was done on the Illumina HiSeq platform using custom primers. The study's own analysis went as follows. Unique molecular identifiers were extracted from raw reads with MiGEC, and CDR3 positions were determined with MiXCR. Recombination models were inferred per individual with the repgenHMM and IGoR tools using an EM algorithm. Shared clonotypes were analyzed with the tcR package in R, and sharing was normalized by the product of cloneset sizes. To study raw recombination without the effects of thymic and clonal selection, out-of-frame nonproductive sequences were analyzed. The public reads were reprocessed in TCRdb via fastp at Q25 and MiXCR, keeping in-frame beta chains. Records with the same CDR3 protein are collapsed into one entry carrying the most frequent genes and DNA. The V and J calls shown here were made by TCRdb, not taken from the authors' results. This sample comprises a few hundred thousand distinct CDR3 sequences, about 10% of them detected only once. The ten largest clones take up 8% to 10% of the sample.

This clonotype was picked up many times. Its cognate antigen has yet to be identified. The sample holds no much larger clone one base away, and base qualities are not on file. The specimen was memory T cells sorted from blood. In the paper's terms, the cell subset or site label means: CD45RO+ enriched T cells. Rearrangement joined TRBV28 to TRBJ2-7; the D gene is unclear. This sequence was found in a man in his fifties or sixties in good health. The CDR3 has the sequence CASSSPLSYEQYF. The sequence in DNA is TGTGCCAGCAGTTCACCACTGAGCTACGAGCAGTACTTC.